The present T cell receptor beta chain was sequenced within a study of CD8 T cells in ankylosing spondylitis. TCRdb passed the 5' RACE reads through MiXCR, listing each CDR3 protein once. In the table there are about 240,000 distinct CDR3 sequences, around 11% of which are singletons. V was shortened by 2 bases and J by 9 bases, with 11 bases between the two germline ends. The CDR3 covers 12 residues. Germline CDR1 SGHTA, CDR2 FQGNSA. The chain carries TRBV7-2 and TRBJ2-7, with D perhaps TRBD1 (5 bases). The sequenced material came from blood, either unsorted or a sorted T cell fraction (not recorded which). The sequence was obtained from a male donor with ankylosing spondylitis or in good health (not recorded which). The CDR3 DNA sequence: TGTGCCAGCAGCTTATGGCAGGGCGCGCAGTACTTC. Protein: CASSLWQGAQYF.